Listed below are T cell receptor beta chains from one sample, sequenced in a study of T cells in localized non-small cell lung cancer. Sequencing used immunoSEQ multiplex PCR; TCRdb keeps in-frame clones, though not all of them. Counted here are about 1,100 clones, 33% occurring once; the ten biggest clones make up approximately 19%. Material: normal lung tissue next to the tumor, obtained before any cancer treatment. Receptor source: a male donor aged 60 or over with stage I lung adenocarcinoma. Both conserved end residues are part of each CDR3. D genes are given only for firm matches. Expanded clones are given a class, and other clones once, few, many or no size at all.

v_call: TRBV18
cdr3_length: 15
j_call: TRBJ2-5
d_call: TRBD2
clone_size: .
cdr3_nt: TGTGCCAGCTCACTTGCGGGGGGTTTACAAGAGACCCAGTACTTC
cdr3_aa: CASSLAGGLQETQYF

v_call: TRBV11-3
cdr3_length: 14
j_call: TRBJ2-7
d_call: .
clone_size: .
cdr3_nt: TGTGCCAGCAGCTACGGGCCCTCGGCCAGCGAGCAGTACTTC
cdr3_aa: CASSYGPSASEQYF

v_call: TRBV2
cdr3_length: 14
j_call: TRBJ2-1
d_call: TRBD1
clone_size: few
cdr3_nt: TGTGCCACAAACGGACAGGGGGTAAACAATGAGCAGTTCTTC
cdr3_aa: CATNGQGVNNEQFF

v_call: TRBV19
cdr3_length: 16
j_call: TRBJ1-5
d_call: TRBD1
clone_size: few
cdr3_nt: TGTGCCAGTACCACCCTGGCGACAGGGGGCCGTCAGCCCCAGCATTTT
cdr3_aa: CASTTLATGGRQPQHF

v_call: TRBV19
cdr3_length: 16
j_call: TRBJ2-6
d_call: .
clone_size: .
cdr3_nt: TGTGCCAGTAGTAGTCGCGGGTTCTCTGGGGCCAACGTCCTGACTTTC
cdr3_aa: CASSSRGFSGANVLTF

v_call: TRBV6-8
cdr3_length: 12
j_call: TRBJ2-7
d_call: TRBD1
clone_size: few
cdr3_nt: TGTGCCAGCAGTAAAACAGGGGACGAGCAGTACTTC
cdr3_aa: CASSKTGDEQYF

v_call: TRBV11-3
cdr3_length: 17
j_call: TRBJ1-1
d_call: TRBD1
clone_size: medium-sized
cdr3_nt: TGTGCCAGCAGCTTTCGAGGACAGGGGTATAACGGCACTGAAGCTTTCTTT
cdr3_aa: CASSFRGQGYNGTEAFF

v_call: TRBV12-5
cdr3_length: 11
j_call: TRBJ1-1
d_call: .
clone_size: .
cdr3_nt: TGTGCCAGCCAACAAGGCACTGAAGCTTTCTTT
cdr3_aa: CASQQGTEAFF

v_call: TRBV29-1
cdr3_length: 12
j_call: TRBJ2-3
d_call: .
clone_size: .
cdr3_nt: TGCAGCGTTGAAGGCAGCACAGATACGCAGTATTTT
cdr3_aa: CSVEGSTDTQYF

v_call: TRBV18
cdr3_length: 17
j_call: TRBJ1-2
d_call: TRBD1
clone_size: .
cdr3_nt: TGTGCCAGCTCACCATATATCGGGACAGAGAGGGTCTATGGCTACACCTTC
cdr3_aa: CASSPYIGTERVYGYTF

v_call: TRBV15
cdr3_length: 14
j_call: TRBJ2-3
d_call: .
clone_size: .
cdr3_nt: TGTGCCACCAGCGAGGGGGGCCTCACAGATACGCAGTATTTT
cdr3_aa: CATSEGGLTDTQYF

v_call: TRBV28
cdr3_length: 16
j_call: TRBJ2-3
d_call: .
clone_size: .
cdr3_nt: TGTGCCAGCAGTTTATCTTTGGCGCAGGCCACAGATACGCAGTATTTT
cdr3_aa: CASSLSLAQATDTQYF

v_call: TRBV6-8
cdr3_length: 17
j_call: TRBJ2-1
d_call: TRBD2
clone_size: .
cdr3_nt: TGTGCCAGCAGTACCCTAATTACTAGCGGGGGGGCCGGTGAGCAGTTCTTC
cdr3_aa: CASSTLITSGGAGEQFF

v_call: TRBV11-3
cdr3_length: 15
j_call: TRBJ1-1
d_call: TRBD1
clone_size: .
cdr3_nt: TGTGCCAGCAGCTTGACGGGACAGCGAAACACTGAAGCTTTCTTT
cdr3_aa: CASSLTGQRNTEAFF

v_call: TRBV6-8
cdr3_length: 14
j_call: TRBJ2-7
d_call: .
clone_size: .
cdr3_nt: TGTGCCACTACCCCTCGAGGGAGCTCCTACGAGCAGTACTTC
cdr3_aa: CATTPRGSSYEQYF

v_call: TRBV6-7
cdr3_length: 15
j_call: TRBJ1-6
d_call: .
clone_size: few
cdr3_nt: TGTGCCAGCACCCTGGTGGGGGGTTTCAATTCACCCCTCCACTTT
cdr3_aa: CASTLVGGFNSPLHF

v_call: TRBV6-8
cdr3_length: 14
j_call: TRBJ1-1
d_call: .
clone_size: .
cdr3_nt: TGTGCCATCAGTGGGAAGGGGGGGAACACTGAAGCTTTCTTT
cdr3_aa: CAISGKGGNTEAFF

v_call: TRBV18
cdr3_length: 15
j_call: TRBJ2-3
d_call: TRBD2
clone_size: few
cdr3_nt: TGTGCCAGCTCACCGATCGCGGGGGGCCCAGATACGCAGTATTTT
cdr3_aa: CASSPIAGGPDTQYF

v_call: TRBV10-3
cdr3_length: 14
j_call: TRBJ2-5
d_call: .
clone_size: .
cdr3_nt: TGTGCCAGCCAAGCCCGGGTAGGAGGGGAGACCCAGTACTTC
cdr3_aa: CASQARVGGETQYF

v_call: TRBV11-3
cdr3_length: 14
j_call: TRBJ1-1
d_call: .
clone_size: .
cdr3_nt: TGTGCCAGCAGCTTAGAACCAGGGCCATCAGAGGCTTTCTTT
cdr3_aa: CASSLEPGPSEAFF

v_call: TRBV18
cdr3_length: 14
j_call: TRBJ1-1
d_call: .
clone_size: .
cdr3_nt: TGTGCCAGCTCGACCGGCCCGTGGAACACTGAAGCTTTCTTT
cdr3_aa: CASSTGPWNTEAFF

v_call: TRBV19
cdr3_length: 13
j_call: TRBJ1-1
d_call: .
clone_size: .
cdr3_nt: TGTGCCAGTATAAAGGGGGGCTCTTTCCAAGCTTTCTTT
cdr3_aa: CASIKGGSFQAFF

v_call: TRBV6-1
cdr3_length: 18
j_call: TRBJ2-3
d_call: .
clone_size: few
cdr3_nt: TGTGCCAGCAGTGAAGGGCCCGCGGGGACGCTAGGCACAGATACGCAGTATTTT
cdr3_aa: CASSEGPAGTLGTDTQYF

v_call: TRBV9
cdr3_length: 19
j_call: TRBJ2-4
d_call: .
clone_size: .
cdr3_nt: TGTGCCAGCACTGGGGGTCCACCCAGGGGAACCCCGGCCAAAAACATTCAGTACTTC
cdr3_aa: CASTGGPPRGTPAKNIQYF

v_call: TRBV11-3
cdr3_length: 15
j_call: TRBJ1-2
d_call: .
clone_size: few
cdr3_nt: TGTGCCAGCAGCCACTCAGGACTGGGGAACTATGGCTACACCTTC
cdr3_aa: CASSHSGLGNYGYTF

v_call: TRBV30
cdr3_length: 13
j_call: TRBJ1-5
d_call: TRBD1
clone_size: .
cdr3_nt: TGTGCCTGGATACGGACAGGGAAACAGCCCCAGCATTTT
cdr3_aa: CAWIRTGKQPQHF

v_call: TRBV19
cdr3_length: 13
j_call: TRBJ1-5
d_call: .
clone_size: few
cdr3_nt: TGTGCCAGTAGTAACTCTCCTTTGGAGCCCCAGCATTTT
cdr3_aa: CASSNSPLEPQHF

v_call: TRBV9
cdr3_length: 13
j_call: TRBJ1-5
d_call: .
clone_size: few
cdr3_nt: TGTGCCATCCGCCGGGACCCCAATCAGCCCCAGCATTTT
cdr3_aa: CAIRRDPNQPQHF

v_call: TRBV18
cdr3_length: 15
j_call: TRBJ2-3
d_call: .
clone_size: .
cdr3_nt: TGTGCCAGCTCACCAGTGGCAGGGAGCACAGATACGCAGTATTTT
cdr3_aa: CASSPVAGSTDTQYF

v_call: TRBV1
cdr3_length: 16
j_call: TRBJ1-5
d_call: .
clone_size: few
cdr3_nt: TGCACCAGCAGCCAAGTTCAGGTAACCCTGAAGCAGCCCCAGCATTTT
cdr3_aa: CTSSQVQVTLKQPQHF

v_call: TRBV14
cdr3_length: 13
j_call: TRBJ1-4
d_call: .
clone_size: few
cdr3_nt: TGTGCCAGCAGTGAATGGACTAATGAAAAACTGTTTTTT
cdr3_aa: CASSEWTNEKLFF

v_call: TRBV18
cdr3_length: 15
j_call: TRBJ2-1
d_call: .
clone_size: .
cdr3_nt: TGTGCCAGCTCACTCCGGACAGATAGGAGGAATGAGCAGTTCTTC
cdr3_aa: CASSLRTDRRNEQFF

v_call: TRBV28
cdr3_length: 14
j_call: TRBJ1-5
d_call: .
clone_size: once
cdr3_nt: TGTGCCAGCAGGGGACACGTGAGGGGTCAGCCCCAGCATTTT
cdr3_aa: CASRGHVRGQPQHF

v_call: TRBV11-3
cdr3_length: 16
j_call: TRBJ2-6
d_call: .
clone_size: medium-sized
cdr3_nt: TGTGCCAGCAGCCCGGGAAGTTATTCTGGGGCCAACGTCCTGACTTTC
cdr3_aa: CASSPGSYSGANVLTF

v_call: TRBV5-1
cdr3_length: 15
j_call: TRBJ2-5
d_call: TRBD1
clone_size: .
cdr3_nt: TGCGCCAGCAGCCTTGGGACAGGGGATGGGGAGACCCAGTACTTC
cdr3_aa: CASSLGTGDGETQYF

v_call: TRBV9
cdr3_length: 13
j_call: TRBJ1-2
d_call: .
clone_size: few
cdr3_nt: TGTGCCAGCAGCGTAGCTTCAAGGGTTGGCTACACCTTC
cdr3_aa: CASSVASRVGYTF

v_call: TRBV11-3
cdr3_length: 16
j_call: TRBJ2-5
d_call: .
clone_size: medium-sized
cdr3_nt: TGTGCCAGCAGCTACCCCGGGACCCCCGGCGTTCGGACCCAGTACTTC
cdr3_aa: CASSYPGTPGVRTQYF

v_call: TRBV9
cdr3_length: 18
j_call: TRBJ2-6
d_call: .
clone_size: medium-sized
cdr3_nt: TGTGCCAGCAGCGTAGCTGGGCAGGCGAGCTCTGGGGCCAACGTCCTGACTTTC
cdr3_aa: CASSVAGQASSGANVLTF

v_call: TRBV11-3
cdr3_length: 16
j_call: TRBJ1-2
d_call: TRBD1
clone_size: .
cdr3_nt: TGTGCCAGCAGCACGGCGGGCGGGACAGTCATTATGGGCTACACCTTC
cdr3_aa: CASSTAGGTVIMGYTF

v_call: TRBV29-1
cdr3_length: 15
j_call: TRBJ2-4
d_call: TRBD1
clone_size: .
cdr3_nt: TGCAGCGTTGCCAGGAAGGGAGGACAGGGGTCCATTCAGTACTTC
cdr3_aa: CSVARKGGQGSIQYF

v_call: TRBV6-8
cdr3_length: 15
j_call: TRBJ1-5
d_call: TRBD1
clone_size: .
cdr3_nt: TGTGCCAGCAGGACAGGGGGCAAGAGGTATCAGCCCCAGCATTTT
cdr3_aa: CASRTGGKRYQPQHF

v_call: TRBV28
cdr3_length: 14
j_call: TRBJ1-5
d_call: .
clone_size: .
cdr3_nt: TGTGTCAGCAGTTTAGCCTCAACAACAAGGACCCAGCATTTT
cdr3_aa: CVSSLASTTRTQHF

v_call: TRBV6-8
cdr3_length: 14
j_call: TRBJ1-4
d_call: .
clone_size: few
cdr3_nt: TGTGCCAGCAGCGGGCCCGTCCCCGATGAAAAACTGTTTTTT
cdr3_aa: CASSGPVPDEKLFF